Listed below are T cell receptor beta chains from one sample, sequenced in a study of blood T cell repertoires in COVID-19. The assay was immunoSEQ multiplex PCR, and TCRdb's table has in-frame clones only and misses some. The sample has tens of thousands of clones; 85% are singletons. Sample: peripheral blood. The receptors were gathered from a man at least 80 years old with active COVID-19. The CDR3 runs from the conserved cysteine through the conserved F or W. Each record gives: D gene, J gene, clone size, V gene, CDR3 DNA, CDR3 protein. D genes are given only for firm matches. The listing skips clone size in some rows; elsewhere it reads once, few, many or a size class.

>TRBD1|TRBJ1-5|-|TRBV2
TGTGCCAGCGGGACAGAGAATCAGCCCCAGCATTTT
CASGTENQPQHF
>TRBD2|TRBJ2-2|-|TRBV5-4
TGTGCCAGCAGCGAAGGGCTACTAGCGGGGGGCCAACACGGGGAGCTGTTTTTT
CASSEGLLAGGQHGELFF
>-|TRBJ1-2|-|TRBV30
TGTGCCTGGATGAGGCGAGACTATGGCTACACCTTC
CAWMRRDYGYTF
>-|TRBJ1-3|-|TRBV11-2
TGTGCCAGCAGCTTAGGTGCAGGGGTTGGAAACACCATATATTTT
CASSLGAGVGNTIYF
>-|TRBJ1-4|-|TRBV5-5
TGTGCCAGCAGCTTGGTAGGGAGAGATGAAAAACTGTTTTTT
CASSLVGRDEKLFF
>TRBD2|TRBJ2-1|once|TRBV6-5
TGTGCCAGCAGTTGGACTAGCGGGGGGTCTAATGAGCAGTTCTTC
CASSWTSGGSNEQFF
>TRBD1|TRBJ2-5|-|TRBV10-1
TGCGCCAGCAGTGAACAGGGGGACGGGGAGACCCAGTACTTC
CASSEQGDGETQYF
>-|TRBJ2-1|-|TRBV6-6
TGTGCCAGCAGTTTCACAGGCTACAATGAGCAGTTCTTC
CASSFTGYNEQFF
>-|TRBJ1-2|-|TRBV6-5
TGTGCCAGCACCCGGAACTATGGCTACACCTTC
CASTRNYGYTF
>TRBD1|TRBJ2-4|-|TRBV5-6
TGTGCCAGCAGAGCAAAGACAGGGGTTAGTCGGTTTGAAAACATTCAGTACTTC
CASRAKTGVSRFENIQYF
>-|TRBJ2-1|-|TRBV9
TGTGCCAGCAGCGTAGGAGTCCACCTACCGTCCTACAATGAGCAGTTCTTC
CASSVGVHLPSYNEQFF
>TRBD2|TRBJ2-1|-|TRBV7-2
TGTGCCAGCACCGGGGGGGCCGCCTACAATGAGCAGTTCTTC
CASTGGAAYNEQFF
>TRBD1|TRBJ2-3|-|TRBV5-5
TGTGCCAGCAGCTTGGGACAGGGAGCAGATACGCAGTATTTT
CASSLGQGADTQYF
>-|TRBJ2-7|-|TRBV2
TGTGCCAGCACCAAAGATCTAGTTACCTACGAGCAGTACTTC
CASTKDLVTYEQYF
>-|TRBJ1-1|-|TRBV5-5
TGTGCCAGCAGCTCTCGAGGGACACGGGGATTGACTGAAGCTTTCTTT
CASSSRGTRGLTEAFF
>-|TRBJ1-2|once|TRBV20-1
TGCAGTGCGAGTGACCGCGGGTCGGCCCCGATTTCAGGCTACACCTTC
CSASDRGSAPISGYTF
>-|TRBJ1-1|once|TRBV28
TGTGCCAGCAGTATGGTTTGGGGGGGGGTCACTGAAGCTTTCTTT
CASSMVWGGVTEAFF
>-|TRBJ2-3|-|TRBV9
TGTGCCAGCAGCGTAGTTGTAGGAGGAGATACGCAGTATTTT
CASSVVVGGDTQYF
>-|TRBJ2-1|-|TRBV27
TGTGCCAGCACCTCCGGGACACACAATGAGCAGTTCTTC
CASTSGTHNEQFF
>-|TRBJ2-7|-|TRBV5-6
TGTGCCAGCAGCTTCGGGACATGGGGCTCCTACGAGCAGTACTTC
CASSFGTWGSYEQYF
>-|TRBJ2-3|once|TRBV5-4
TGTGCCAGCAGCTTGGCGGGCACAGATACGCAGTATTTT
CASSLAGTDTQYF
>TRBD2|TRBJ2-5|-|TRBV7-6
TGTGCCAGCAGCTCAGGACTAGCTATTGAGGAGACCCAGTACTTC
CASSSGLAIEETQYF
>-|TRBJ1-6|few|TRBV7-8
TGTGCCAGCAGACTCCGGGACTCCGCTTCACCCCTCCACTTT
CASRLRDSASPLHF
>TRBD2|TRBJ2-1|-|TRBV11-3
TGTGCCAGCAGCCCACTAGCGGGGGGCTTCGGTGAGCAGTTCTTC
CASSPLAGGFGEQFF
>-|TRBJ1-3|-|TRBV7-9
TGTGCCAGCAGCCCGGGACAAGCGGGGGGAAACACCATATATTTT
CASSPGQAGGNTIYF
>-|TRBJ2-3|-|TRBV11-2
TGTGCCAGCAGCTTAGATTGGGGGAGGTCCATCAGGACAGATACGCAGTATTTT
CASSLDWGRSIRTDTQYF
>TRBD1|TRBJ1-2|-|TRBV5-1
TGCGCCAGCAGCGCGGACAGGGGTTATGGCTACACCTTC
CASSADRGYGYTF
>TRBD1|TRBJ1-3|-|TRBV3-1/TRBV3-2
TGTGCCAGCAGCCAATTGGACAGGGGGAACACCATATATTTT
CASSQLDRGNTIYF
>-|TRBJ1-5|-|TRBV18
TGTGCCAGCTCACCATCGACAGGTAATCAGCCCCAGCATTTT
CASSPSTGNQPQHF
>TRBD1|TRBJ2-1|-|TRBV19
TGTGCCAGTACACCGCCGGGACAGGGATACAATGAGCAGTTCTTC
CASTPPGQGYNEQFF
>-|TRBJ1-4|-|TRBV6-5
TGTGCCAGCCGGGTTGCAACTAATGAAAAACTGTTTTTT
CASRVATNEKLFF
>-|TRBJ2-4|-|TRBV5-1
TGCGCCAGCAGCTTGGACCCGGTAGGGGGGGCCGGAGAGTACTTC
CASSLDPVGGAGEYF
>TRBD1|TRBJ1-5|-|TRBV18
TGTGCCAGCTCCTCCCGTACAGGGGGCCTTAGTCAGCCCCAGCATTTT
CASSSRTGGLSQPQHF
>-|TRBJ1-1|-|TRBV7-8
TGTGCCAGCAGCGTACGAGGACAGTGGAACACTGAAGCTTTCTTT
CASSVRGQWNTEAFF